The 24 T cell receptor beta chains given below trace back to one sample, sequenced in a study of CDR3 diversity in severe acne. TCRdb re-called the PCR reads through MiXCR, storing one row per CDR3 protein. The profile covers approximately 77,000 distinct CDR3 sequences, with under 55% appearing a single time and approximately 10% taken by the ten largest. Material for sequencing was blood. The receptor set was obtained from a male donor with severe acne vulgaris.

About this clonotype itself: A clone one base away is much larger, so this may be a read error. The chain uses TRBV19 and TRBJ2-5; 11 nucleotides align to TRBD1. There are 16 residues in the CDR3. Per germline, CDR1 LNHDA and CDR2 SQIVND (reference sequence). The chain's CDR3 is CPSSTPGDRGQETQYF. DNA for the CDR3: TGTCCCAGTAGTACCCCTGGGGACAGGGGGCAAGAGACCCAGTACTTC.

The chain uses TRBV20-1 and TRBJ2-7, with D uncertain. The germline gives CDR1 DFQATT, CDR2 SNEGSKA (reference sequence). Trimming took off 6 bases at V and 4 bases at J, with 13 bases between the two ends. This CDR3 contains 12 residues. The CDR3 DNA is TGCAGTGCCAACCCCCTCGGGTACGAGCAGTACTTC. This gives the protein CSANPLGYEQYF.

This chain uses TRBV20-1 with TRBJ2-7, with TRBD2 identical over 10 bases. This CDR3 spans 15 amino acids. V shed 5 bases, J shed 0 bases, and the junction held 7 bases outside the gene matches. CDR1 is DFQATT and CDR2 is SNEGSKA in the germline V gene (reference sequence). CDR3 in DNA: TGCAGTGCTCTTAATCTAGCGGGGGACTCCTACGAGCAGTACTTC. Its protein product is CSALNLAGDSYEQYF.

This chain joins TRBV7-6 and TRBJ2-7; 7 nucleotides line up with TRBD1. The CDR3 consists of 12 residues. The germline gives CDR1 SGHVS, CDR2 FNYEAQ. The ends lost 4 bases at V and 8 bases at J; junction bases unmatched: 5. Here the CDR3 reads CASSSTGSQQYF. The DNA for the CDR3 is TGTGCCAGCAGCTCGACAGGGTCTCAGCAGTACTTC.

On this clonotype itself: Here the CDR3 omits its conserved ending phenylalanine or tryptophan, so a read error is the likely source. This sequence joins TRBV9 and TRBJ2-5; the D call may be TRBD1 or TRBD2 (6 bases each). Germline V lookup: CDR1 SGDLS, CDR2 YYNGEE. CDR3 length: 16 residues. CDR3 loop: CACSVEGGPVRETQYS. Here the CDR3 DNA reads TGTGCCTGCAGCGTAGAGGGGGGACCAGTCCGGGAGACCCAGTACTCC.

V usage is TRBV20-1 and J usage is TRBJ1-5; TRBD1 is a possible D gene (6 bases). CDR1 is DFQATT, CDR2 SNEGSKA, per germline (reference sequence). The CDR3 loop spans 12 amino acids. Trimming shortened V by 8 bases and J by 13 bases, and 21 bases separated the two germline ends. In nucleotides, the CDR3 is TGCAGTACGATTCGACAGGTTAGCAATCAGCATTTT. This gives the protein CSTIRQVSNQHF.

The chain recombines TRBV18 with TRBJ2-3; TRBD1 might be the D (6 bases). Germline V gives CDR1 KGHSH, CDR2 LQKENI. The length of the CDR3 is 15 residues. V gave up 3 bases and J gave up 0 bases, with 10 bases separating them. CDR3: CASSPDGQSTDTQYF. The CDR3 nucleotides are TGTGCCAGCTCACCCGACGGACAGAGCACAGATACGCAGTATTTT.

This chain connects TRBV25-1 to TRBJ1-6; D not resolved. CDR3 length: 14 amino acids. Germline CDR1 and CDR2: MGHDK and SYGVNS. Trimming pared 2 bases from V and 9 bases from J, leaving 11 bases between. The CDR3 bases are TGTGCCAGCAGTGAAAGGATCGGCGGTTCACCCCTCCACTTT. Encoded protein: CASSERIGGSPLHF. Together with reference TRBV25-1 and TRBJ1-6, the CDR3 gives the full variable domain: EADIYQTPRYLVIGTGKKITLECSQTMGHDKMYWYQQDPGMELHLIHYSYGVNSTEKGDLSSESTVSRIRTEHFPLTLESARPSHTSQYLCASSERIGGSPLHFGNGTRLTVT.

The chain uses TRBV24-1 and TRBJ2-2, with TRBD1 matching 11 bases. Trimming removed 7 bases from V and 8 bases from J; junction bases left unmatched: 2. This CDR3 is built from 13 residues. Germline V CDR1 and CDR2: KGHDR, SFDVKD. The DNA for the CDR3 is TGTGCCACCAGGGGACAGGGGGAAGGGGAGCTGTTTTTT. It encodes CATRGQGEGELFF.

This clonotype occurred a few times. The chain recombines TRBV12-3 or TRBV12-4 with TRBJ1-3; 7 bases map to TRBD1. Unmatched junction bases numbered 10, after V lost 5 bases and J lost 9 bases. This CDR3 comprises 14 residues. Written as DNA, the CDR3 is TGTGCCAGCAGTAGAGGACAGGCCCGGGGCACCATATATTTT. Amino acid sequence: CASSRGQARGTIYF.

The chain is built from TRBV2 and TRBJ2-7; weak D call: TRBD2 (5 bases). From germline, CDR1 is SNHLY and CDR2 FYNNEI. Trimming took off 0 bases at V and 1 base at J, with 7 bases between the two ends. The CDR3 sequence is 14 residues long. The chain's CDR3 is CASSEAGGSYEQYF. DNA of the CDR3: TGTGCCAGCAGTGAAGCAGGAGGTTCCTACGAGCAGTACTTC.

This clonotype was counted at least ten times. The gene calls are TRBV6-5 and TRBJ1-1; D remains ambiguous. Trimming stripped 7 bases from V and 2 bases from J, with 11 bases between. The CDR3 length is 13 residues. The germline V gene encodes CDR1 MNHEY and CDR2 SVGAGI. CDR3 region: CASKGVGNTEAFF. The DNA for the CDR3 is TGTGCCAGCAAGGGAGTGGGAAACACTGAAGCTTTCTTT.

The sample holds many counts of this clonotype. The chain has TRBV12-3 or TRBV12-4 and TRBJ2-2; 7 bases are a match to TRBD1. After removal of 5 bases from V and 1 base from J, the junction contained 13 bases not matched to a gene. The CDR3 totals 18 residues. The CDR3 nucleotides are TGTGCCAGCAGTCCTGAAAACAGGGGCCAAGTGAACACCGGGGAGCTGTTTTTT. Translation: CASSPENRGQVNTGELFF.

The DNA of the CDR3 is TGCGCCAGCAGCTTGGACCTAGCGAGCTACAATGAGCAGTTCTTC. Translating it yields CASSLDLASYNEQFF. The chain uses TRBV5-1 and TRBJ2-1, with a tentative D call TRBD2 (6 bases). This CDR3 contains 15 residues. The germline V gene encodes CDR1 SGHRS and CDR2 YFSETQ. Trimming stripped 0 bases from V and 3 bases from J, with 10 bases between. Together with reference TRBV5-1 and TRBJ2-1, the CDR3 gives the full variable domain: KAGVTQTPRYLIKTRGQQVTLSCSPISGHRSVSWYQQTPGQGLQFLFEYFSETQRNKGNFPGRFSGRQFSNSRSEMNVSTLELGDSALYLCASSLDLASYNEQFFGPGTRLTVL.

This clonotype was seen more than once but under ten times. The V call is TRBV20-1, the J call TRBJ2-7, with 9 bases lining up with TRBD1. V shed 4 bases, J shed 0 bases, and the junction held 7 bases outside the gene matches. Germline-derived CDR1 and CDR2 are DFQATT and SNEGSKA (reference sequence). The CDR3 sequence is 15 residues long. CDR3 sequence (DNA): TGCAGTGCTACCTCTACGGGACAGGGCTCCTACGAGCAGTACTTC. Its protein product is CSATSTGQGSYEQYF.

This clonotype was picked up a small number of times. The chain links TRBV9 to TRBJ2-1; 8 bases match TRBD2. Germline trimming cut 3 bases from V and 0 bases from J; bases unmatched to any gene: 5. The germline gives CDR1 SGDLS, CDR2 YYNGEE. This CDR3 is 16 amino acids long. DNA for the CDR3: TGTGCCAGCAGCGGCTATAGCGGGGTCTCCTACAATGAGCAGTTCTTC. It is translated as CASSGYSGVSYNEQFF.

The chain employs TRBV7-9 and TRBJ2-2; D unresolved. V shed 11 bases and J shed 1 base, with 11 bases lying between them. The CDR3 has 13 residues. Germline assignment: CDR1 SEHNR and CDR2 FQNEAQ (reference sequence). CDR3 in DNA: TGTGCCGACGCTTGGGGGAACACCGGGGAGCTGTTTTTT. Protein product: CADAWGNTGELFF.

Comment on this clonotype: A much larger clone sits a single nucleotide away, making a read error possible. The CDR3 DNA follows: TGCGCCAGCAGCCAAATCGAGGGCTACGAGCAGTACGTC. Translated: CASSQIEGYEQYV. The V and J genes are TRBV4-1 and TRBJ2-7; TRBD2 is a possible D gene (5 bases). Germline V gene lookup returns CDR1 MGHRA and CDR2 YSYEKL. CDR3 length equals 13 residues. V was trimmed by 2 bases and J by 3 bases, leaving 8 bases between them.

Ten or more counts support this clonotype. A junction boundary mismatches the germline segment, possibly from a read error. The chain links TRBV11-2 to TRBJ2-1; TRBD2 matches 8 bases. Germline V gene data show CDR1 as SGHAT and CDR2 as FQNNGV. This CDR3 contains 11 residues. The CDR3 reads CASSLDQRETF. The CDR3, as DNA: TGTGCCAGCAGCTTAGACCAGCGGGAGACCTTC.

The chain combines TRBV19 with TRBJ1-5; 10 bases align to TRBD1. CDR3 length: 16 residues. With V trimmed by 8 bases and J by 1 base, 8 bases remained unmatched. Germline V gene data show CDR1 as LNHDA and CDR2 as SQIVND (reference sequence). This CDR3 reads CASLDRDRGSNQPQHF. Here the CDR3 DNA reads TGTGCCAGTCTGGATCGGGACAGGGGAAGCAATCAGCCCCAGCATTTT.

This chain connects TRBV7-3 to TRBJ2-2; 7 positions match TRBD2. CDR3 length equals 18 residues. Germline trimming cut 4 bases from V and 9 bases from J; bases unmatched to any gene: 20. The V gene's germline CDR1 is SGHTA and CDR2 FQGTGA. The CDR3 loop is CASSSKRRLAGGVRELFF. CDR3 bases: TGTGCCAGCAGCTCTAAAAGAAGGCTAGCTGGGGGGGTGAGGGAGCTGTTTTTT.

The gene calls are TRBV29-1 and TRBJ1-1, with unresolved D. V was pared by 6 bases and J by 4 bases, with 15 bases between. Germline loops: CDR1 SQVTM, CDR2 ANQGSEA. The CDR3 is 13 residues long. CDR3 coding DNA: TGCAGCGTAGGAGGGAACAGTTTCACTGAAGCTTTCTTT. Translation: CSVGGNSFTEAFF.

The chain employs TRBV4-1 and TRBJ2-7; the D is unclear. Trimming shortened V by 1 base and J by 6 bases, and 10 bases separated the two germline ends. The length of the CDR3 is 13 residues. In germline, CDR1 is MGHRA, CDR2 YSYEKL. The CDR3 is CASSQVDSTEQYF. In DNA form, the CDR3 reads TGCGCCAGCAGCCAAGTGGATAGCACCGAGCAGTACTTC.

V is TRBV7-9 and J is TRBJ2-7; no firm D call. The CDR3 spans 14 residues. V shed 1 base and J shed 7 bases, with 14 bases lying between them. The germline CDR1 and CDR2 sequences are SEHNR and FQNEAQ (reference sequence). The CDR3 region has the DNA TGTGCCAGCAGCTTAGGGGCCAGGCTGGGTGAGCAGTACTTC. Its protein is CASSLGARLGEQYF.